This T cell receptor (beta chain) derives from a study of T cells in Graves' hyperthyroidism and ophthalmopathy. This clonotype was seen at least ten times. Researchers amplified the TCR beta CDR3 regions from RNA transcripts. A first-round RT-PCR of the TCR CDR3 used the HTBI primer set. Using its own MiXCR run on the multiplex PCR reads, TCRdb lists one record per CDR3 protein. The repertoire consists of approximately 590,000 distinct CDR3 sequences, with about a sixth occurring once and the leading ten covering around 7.3%. CDR1 is DFQATT and CDR2 is SNEGSKA in the germline V gene (reference sequence). V was clipped by 3 bases and J by 3 bases, with 8 bases between them. CDR3 length: 12 residues. Diagnosis rested on symptoms, serum thyroxine and TRAb, thyroid ultrasound, and orbital computed tomography.

Sequenced sample: blood. This rearrangement joins TRBV20-1 to TRBJ1-2, with D tentatively TRBD1 (6 bases). The receptor's source is a young woman with Graves' hyperthyroidism. CDR3 amino acids: CSARNRDYGYTF. The CDR3 DNA follows: TGCAGTGCTAGGAACAGGGACTATGGCTACACCTTC.